The 30 T cell receptor beta chains reported below all come from one sample, sequenced in a study of cytomegalovirus exposure and HLA in healthy donors. This PCR relied on a set of 60 Vbeta primers and 13 Jbeta primers. Assay used: immunoSEQ multiplex PCR; TCRdb lists only in-frame clones, some missing. The sample includes around 130,000 clones, 80% to 85% seen only once; the top ten take roughly 1.1%. The sequenced material came from PBMCs. All receptors derive from a boy younger than 18 in good health and CMV-seronegative.

The genes are TRBV4-1 and TRBJ2-1; perhaps TRBD2 as D (7 bases). The CDR3 runs to 19 residues. The germline V and J ends were trimmed by 1 base and 4 bases, with 23 bases remaining between them. Per the germline V gene, CDR1 is MGHRA and CDR2 is YSYEKL. CDR3 sequence: CASSQVDGGGGGPYNEQFF. CDR3 DNA: TGCGCCAGCAGCCAAGTAGACGGGGGAGGGGGGGGACCTTACAATGAGCAGTTCTTC.

The chain's CDR3 is CASSKRGLAGGLSTDTQYF. In DNA form, the CDR3 reads TGTGCCAGCAGCAAACGGGGACTAGCGGGAGGTCTGAGCACAGATACGCAGTATTTT. The V gene is TRBV21-1, the J gene TRBJ2-3; the tabulated D call, TRBD2, remains unverified against the DNA. TRBV21-1 counts as a pseudogene. The length of the CDR3 is 19 residues.

The chain combines TRBV30 with TRBJ1-5, with unresolved D. The CDR3 spans 16 residues. Germline lookup yields CDR1 GTSNPN and CDR2 SVGIG (reference sequence). The ends were cut back, 1 base at V and 1 base at J, with 14 bases in the middle. The CDR3 sequence: CAWSDPPWQSNQPQHF. CDR3 bases: TGTGCCTGGAGTGACCCGCCCTGGCAGAGCAATCAGCCCCAGCATTTT.

The CDR3 nucleotides read TGTGCCAGCAGTCCAACAGGGTGGGGCTACAATGAGCAGTTCTTC. Translated, it gives CASSPTGWGYNEQFF. The V and J genes are TRBV27 and TRBJ2-1; D is possibly TRBD1 (6 bases). V lost 5 bases to trimming and J lost 3 bases, with 14 bases between them. CDR1 is MNHEY and CDR2 is SMNVEV in the germline V gene (reference sequence). The CDR3 is made up of 15 amino acids.

The chain recombines TRBV30 with TRBJ2-7; TRBD2 matches 10 bases. CDR1 and CDR2 (germline): GTSNPN, SVGIG (reference sequence). This CDR3 is 16 amino acids long. With V trimmed by 0 bases and J by 2 bases, 7 bases remained unmatched. CDR3 coding DNA: TGTGCCTGGAGTGTACGAGGACTAGCGGTTACCTACGAGCAGTACTTC. It codes for CAWSVRGLAVTYEQYF.

The table lists this clone with a count of one. The chain joins TRBV4-3 to TRBJ2-7; 7 bases agree with TRBD1. The germline V gene has CDR1 LGHNA and CDR2 YSLEER. The ends lost 0 bases at V and 2 bases at J; junction bases unmatched: 4. The CDR3 length is 15 residues. The DNA for the CDR3 is TGCGCCAGCAGCCAAGATCACAGGGGACCCTACGAGCAGTACTTC. Encoded protein: CASSQDHRGPYEQYF.

The rearrangement links TRBV19 to TRBJ2-3; 11 nucleotides match TRBD2. J was trimmed by 1 base and V by 5 bases; bases with no gene match: 11. The CDR3 spans 18 residues. The germline V gene has CDR1 LNHDA and CDR2 SQIVND (reference sequence). The CDR3 loop reads CASSSLSGRGGRTDTQYF. The CDR3 nucleotides are TGTGCCAGTAGTTCCCTTAGCGGGAGGGGCGGACGCACAGATACGCAGTATTTT. The full variable domain, with the rest looked up from reference TRBV19 and TRBJ2-3, is DGGITQSPKYLFRKEGQNVTLSCEQNLNHDAMYWYRQDPGQGLRLIYYSQIVNDFQKGDIAEGYSVSREKKESFPLTVTSAQKNPTAFYLCASSSLSGRGGRTDTQYFGPGTRLTVL.

V is TRBV30 and J is TRBJ1-1; 8 nucleotides agree with TRBD1. The CDR3 length is 15 residues. The V gene end was trimmed by 0 bases and the J gene end by 4 bases; junction bases not matched to a gene: 7. Germline CDR1 reads GTSNPN; CDR2 reads SVGIG (reference sequence). CDR3 bases: TGTGCCTGGAGTGTACTTACAGGGGGGGCCACTGAAGCTTTCTTT. It translates to CAWSVLTGGATEAFF.

This chain links TRBV5-6 with TRBJ1-2, with TRBD1 as a possible D gene (6 bases). The CDR3 spans 13 residues. The germline CDR1 and CDR2 sequences are SGHDT and YYEEEE. V gave up 0 bases and J gave up 6 bases, with 9 bases separating them. CDR3 DNA sequence: TGTGCCAGCAGCTTGGACAGGGTGGATGGCTACACCTTC. This codes for CASSLDRVDGYTF.

This chain joins TRBV6-5 and TRBJ1-1, with D hard to call. The CDR3 is made up of 13 amino acids. Trimming pared 0 bases from V and 5 bases from J, leaving 7 bases between. CDR1 and CDR2 from the germline V gene are MNHEY and SVGAGI. The CDR3 sequence is CASSYSPGTEAFF. In nucleotides, the CDR3 is TGTGCCAGCAGTTACTCCCCAGGAACTGAAGCTTTCTTT.

The genes are TRBV7-2 and TRBJ1-1; weak D call: TRBD1 (5 bases). The CDR3 is 14 residues long. Germline V gives CDR1 SGHTA, CDR2 FQGNSA. V was clipped by 3 bases and J by 5 bases, with 13 bases between them. CDR3 nucleotide sequence: TGTGCCAGCAGCTTTTGGGGCTTGGGGACTGAAGCTTTCTTT. It codes for CASSFWGLGTEAFF.

The rearrangement links TRBV5-4 to TRBJ2-7, with a possible D match to TRBD1 (6 bases). Trimming took 2 bases from V and 0 from J, leaving 12 bases between them. Looked up from germline, CDR1 is SGHNT and CDR2 is YYREEE (reference sequence). There are 15 residues in the CDR3. Written as DNA, the CDR3 is TGTGCCAGCAGCTTCGGGACAAGCAGCTCCTACGAGCAGTACTTC. It specifies CASSFGTSSSYEQYF.

V gene TRBV7-2 combines with J gene TRBJ2-7; 8 nucleotides agree with TRBD2. The CDR3 is 15 residues long. V lost 1 base to trimming and J lost 3 bases; unmatched junction nucleotides: 5. Germline V gives CDR1 SGHTA, CDR2 FQGNSA. CDR3 sequence reads: CASSLERTSYYEQYF. In nucleotides, the CDR3 is TGTGCCAGCAGCTTAGAAAGGACTAGCTACTACGAGCAGTACTTC.

V usage is TRBV21-1 and J usage is TRBJ2-7; the table's D call of TRBD2 was not tested on the DNA. TRBV21-1 is noted as a pseudogene. This CDR3 comprises 16 residues. The CDR3 here is CASSKGDPGRDGMQYF. The CDR3 DNA reads as TGTGCCAGCAGCAAGGGAGATCCGGGGCGGGATGGGATGCAGTACTTC.

The chain is built from TRBV5-1 and TRBJ2-2; D may be TRBD1 (7 bases). CDR3 length: 15 amino acids. Germline V gives CDR1 SGHRS, CDR2 YFSETQ. Trimming cost V 7 bases and J 1 base, with 14 bases left between them. The CDR3 here is CASGLRQGNTGELFF. The CDR3 DNA reads as TGCGCCAGCGGACTAAGACAGGGGAACACCGGGGAGCTGTTTTTT.

The chain uses TRBV6-5 and TRBJ2-7; D is unresolved. Germline V gene data show CDR1 as MNHEY and CDR2 as SVGAGI. This CDR3 spans 13 amino acids. The V end was cut by 7 bases, the J end by 1 base, with 11 bases between. The CDR3 sequence is CASTHGGSYEQYF. CDR3 DNA: TGTGCCAGCACCCACGGCGGATCCTACGAGCAGTACTTC.

The rearrangement uses TRBV15 and TRBJ2-2, with D possibly TRBD2 on 5 matching bases. The V end lost 2 bases, the J end lost 1 base, and 5 bases lay between the germline ends. There are 14 residues in the CDR3. Per germline, CDR1 LNHNV and CDR2 YYDKDF (reference sequence). CDR3 bases: TGTGCCACCAGCAGAACTAGGAACACCGGGGAGCTGTTTTTT. Amino acid sequence: CATSRTRNTGELFF.

The chain is built from TRBV30 and TRBJ1-2; D gene unclear. Germline CDR1 and CDR2: GTSNPN and SVGIG (reference sequence). Trimming removed 1 base at V and 6 bases at J, with 3 bases between. The length of the CDR3 is 10 residues. CDR3 in amino acids: CAWSADGYTF. CDR3 in DNA: TGTGCCTGGAGTGCGGATGGCTACACCTTC.

The chain recombines TRBV29-1 with TRBJ1-1, with D possibly TRBD1 on 5 matching bases. Trimming took 5 bases from V and 6 from J, leaving 16 bases between them. The V gene's germline CDR1 is SQVTM and CDR2 ANQGSEA. This CDR3 is built from 13 residues. CDR3 nucleotides: TGCAGCGTTAAGATTAGACAGTTTTCTGAAGCTTTCTTT. Amino acids: CSVKIRQFSEAFF.

The CDR3 sequence: CAWSPGGEFNQPQHF. The DNA of the CDR3 is TGTGCCTGGAGTCCCGGAGGGGAATTCAATCAGCCCCAGCATTTT. The chain recombines TRBV30 with TRBJ1-5; possibly TRBD1 for D (5 bases). Germline V gene sequence: CDR1 GTSNPN, CDR2 SVGIG (reference sequence). Trimming removed 2 bases from V and 3 bases from J, with 14 bases in between. The CDR3 runs 15 residues.

V gene TRBV2 combines with J gene TRBJ2-7, with a weak D call TRBD2 (5 bases). The germline gives CDR1 SNHLY, CDR2 FYNNEI. CDR3 length: 11 residues. V was clipped by 7 bases and J by 7 bases, with 11 bases between them. The CDR3 nucleotides read TGTGCCAGCAAGCGGCAGAATGAGCAGTACTTC. It translates to CASKRQNEQYF.

This clone has only a few counts. The V gene is TRBV13, the J gene TRBJ1-5, with 7 bases aligning to TRBD1. CDR1 and CDR2 from the germline V gene are PRHDT and FYEKMQ (reference sequence). The CDR3 consists of 15 residues. V trimming: 6 bases; J trimming: 9 bases; junction bases outside the gene matches: 14. In nucleotides, the CDR3 is TGTGCCAGCAGTCACGGGACAGTCCGACCTTGGCCCCAGCATTTT. Translated: CASSHGTVRPWPQHF.

This rearrangement joins TRBV5-1 to TRBJ2-1; TRBD1 agrees at 8 bases. CDR1 and CDR2 from the germline V gene are SGHRS and YFSETQ. The CDR3 has 15 residues. V shed 1 base, J shed 5 bases, and the junction held 5 bases outside the gene matches. CDR3 coding DNA: TGCGCCAGCAGCTTGCGGCAGGGGGCCGACAATGAGCAGTTCTTC. Protein product: CASSLRQGADNEQFF.

The genes are TRBV29-1 and TRBJ1-1; the match to TRBD1 covers 10 bases. Trimming removed 6 bases from V and 3 bases from J; junction bases left unmatched: 4. The germline CDR1 and CDR2 sequences are SQVTM and ANQGSEA. This CDR3 has 13 residues. This chain's CDR3 is CSVETGGHTEAFF. The CDR3 DNA sequence: TGCAGCGTCGAGACAGGGGGCCACACTGAAGCTTTCTTT.

The genes are TRBV6-6 and TRBJ1-6; weak D call: TRBD1 (5 bases). Trimming left V 2 bases short and J 6 bases short, with 8 bases between. The CDR3 is 14 amino acids. CDR1 is MNHNY, CDR2 SVGAGI, per germline (reference sequence). The CDR3 loop is CASSYVGPNSPLHF. DNA for the CDR3: TGTGCCAGCAGTTACGTGGGGCCTAATTCACCCCTCCACTTT.

The rearrangement links TRBV5-4 to TRBJ2-1; D remains unclear. V was trimmed by 8 bases and J by 8 bases, leaving 14 bases between them. Germline CDR1 and CDR2: SGHNT and YYREEE (reference sequence). The CDR3 loop spans 12 amino acids. In DNA form, the CDR3 reads TGTGCCAGTCGCAGCGCCCGGGATGAGCAGTTCTTC. This sequence encodes CASRSARDEQFF.

The chain couples TRBV11-2 to TRBJ1-1; D is perhaps TRBD1 (6 bases). Germline CDR1 and CDR2: SGHAT and FQNNGV. Trimming cost V 5 bases and J 1 base, with 8 bases left between them. This CDR3 is 13 amino acids long. This CDR3 is CASSADRNTEAFF. The CDR3 coding sequence is TGTGCCAGCAGCGCGGACAGGAACACTGAAGCTTTCTTT.

The V call is TRBV27, the J call TRBJ2-3; the match to TRBD2 covers 9 bases. V lost 1 base to trimming and J lost 5 bases; unmatched junction nucleotides: 1. From germline, CDR1 is MNHEY and CDR2 SMNVEV (reference sequence). The length of the CDR3 is 14 residues. The CDR3 reads CASSLLLAGDTQYF. The CDR3 DNA reads as TGTGCCAGCAGTTTATTACTAGCGGGAGATACGCAGTATTTT.

J is TRBJ2-3 and V is TRBV6-4, with D possibly matching TRBD2 (5 bases). The V gene's germline CDR1 is MRHNA and CDR2 SNTAGT. The CDR3 loop spans 14 amino acids. The V end was cut by 2 bases, the J end by 7 bases, with 13 bases between. The CDR3 region has the DNA TGTGCCAGCAGTGACGCCGGGGAGCCGCATACGCAGTATTTT. It translates to CASSDAGEPHTQYF.

The CDR3 spells CASIPTGVGETQYF. The CDR3 DNA reads as TGTGCCAGCATTCCAACAGGGGTTGGGGAGACCCAGTACTTC. The chain joins TRBV2 to TRBJ2-5; 7 nucleotides align to TRBD1. The junction had 10 bases not matched to a gene; V was cut back by 7 bases and J by 5 bases. CDR3 size: 14 residues. From germline, CDR1 is SNHLY and CDR2 FYNNEI.